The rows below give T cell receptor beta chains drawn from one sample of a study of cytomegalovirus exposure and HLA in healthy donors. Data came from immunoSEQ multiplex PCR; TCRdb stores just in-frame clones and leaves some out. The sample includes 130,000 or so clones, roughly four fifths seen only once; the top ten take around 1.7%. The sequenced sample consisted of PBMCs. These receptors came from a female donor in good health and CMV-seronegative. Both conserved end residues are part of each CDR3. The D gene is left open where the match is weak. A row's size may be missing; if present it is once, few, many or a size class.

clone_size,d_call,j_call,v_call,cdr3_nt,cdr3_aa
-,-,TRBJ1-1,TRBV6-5,TGTGCCAGCAGTTACTCGCGGGGCTCGAACACTGAAGCTTTCTTT,CASSYSRGSNTEAFF
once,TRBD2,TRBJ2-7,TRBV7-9,TGTGCCAGCAGCGAGAGCGGGGGTCCACTCTACGAGCAGTACTTC,CASSESGGPLYEQYF
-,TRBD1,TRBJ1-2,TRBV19,TGTGCCAGTAAACCGGGACAGACGATCTATGGCTACACCTTC,CASKPGQTIYGYTF
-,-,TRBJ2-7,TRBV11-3,TGTGCCAGCAGCTTAGCCGTCGAGCAGTACTTC,CASSLAVEQYF
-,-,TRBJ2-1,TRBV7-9,TGTGCCAGCAGCTTAGATAGCGTACTGAGTGAGCAGTTCTTC,CASSLDSVLSEQFF
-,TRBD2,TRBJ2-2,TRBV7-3,TGTGCCAGCAGCCCCGAAGCTAGCGGGAGTGTCGGGGAGCTGTTTTTT,CASSPEASGSVGELFF
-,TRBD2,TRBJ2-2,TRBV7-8,TGTGCCAGCAGCCCAGGCGGACTAGCGGGGGGGCCGGGGGTCACCGGGGAGCTGTTTTTT,CASSPGGLAGGPGVTGELFF
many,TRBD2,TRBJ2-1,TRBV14,TGTGCCAGCAGCGGGGCCGCGGGGGGGATGAATGAGCAGTTCTTC,CASSGAAGGMNEQFF
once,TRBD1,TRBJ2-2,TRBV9,TGTGCCAGCAGCGTAGGTGTTGGCGGGACAGGGATCACCGGGGAGCTGTTTTTT,CASSVGVGGTGITGELFF
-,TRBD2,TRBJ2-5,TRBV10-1,TGCGCCAGCAGTGCGAAAACTAGCGGCAAAGAGACCCAGTACTTC,CASSAKTSGKETQYF
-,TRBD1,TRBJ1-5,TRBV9,TGTGCCAGCAGCGTAGGAGGGACAGGGGTGAGTCAGCCCCAGCATTTT,CASSVGGTGVSQPQHF
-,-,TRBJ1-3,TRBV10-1,TGCGCCAGCAGGACAGGCTCTGGAAACACCATATATTTT,CASRTGSGNTIYF
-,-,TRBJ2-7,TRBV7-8,TGTGCCAGCAGCTTATACCGGGACATTGGCTCCTACGAGCAGTACTTC,CASSLYRDIGSYEQYF
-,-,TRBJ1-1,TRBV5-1,TGCGCCAGCAGCACCGCCCGGCCCACGGGCACTGAAGCTTTCTTT,CASSTARPTGTEAFF
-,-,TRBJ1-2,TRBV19,TGTGCCAGTAGTATAACAGGGCCTACCACTTATGGCTACACCTTC,CASSITGPTTYGYTF
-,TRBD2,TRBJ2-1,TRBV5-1,TGCGCCAGCAGCACGGGACTAGCGGACCCCAATGAGCAGTTCTTC,CASSTGLADPNEQFF
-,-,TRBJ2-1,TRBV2,TGTGCCAGCAGTGAAGAGACTTACTCCTCGGGCAATGAGCAGTTCTTC,CASSEETYSSGNEQFF
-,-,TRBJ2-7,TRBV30,TGTGCCTGGGCACCGAACAGGGAAGAAAGCTACGAGCAGTACTTC,CAWAPNREESYEQYF
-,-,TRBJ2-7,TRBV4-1,TGCGCCAGCAGCCAACACACCCAGGGGTTCTACGAGCAGTACTTC,CASSQHTQGFYEQYF
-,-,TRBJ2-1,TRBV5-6,TGTGCCAGCAGCTTGACTCTAGCGCGGGGGCGTGGGCAGTTCTTC,CASSLTLARGRGQFF
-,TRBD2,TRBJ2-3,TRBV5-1,TGCGCCAGCAGCTTACGGGGGGTTAGCACAGATACGCAGTATTTT,CASSLRGVSTDTQYF
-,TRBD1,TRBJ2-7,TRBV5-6,TGTGCCAGCAGCTTGCGCGGGACAGGGGCCTACGAGCAGTACTTC,CASSLRGTGAYEQYF
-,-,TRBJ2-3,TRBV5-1,TGCGCCAGCAGCTTGCTGGTGGGACTCGGATCGGGCACAGATACGCAGTATTTT,CASSLLVGLGSGTDTQYF
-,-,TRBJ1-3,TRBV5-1,TGCGCCAGCAGCTTGGGGAGCGTCTCTGGAAACACCATATATTTT,CASSLGSVSGNTIYF
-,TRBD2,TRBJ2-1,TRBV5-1,TGCGCCAGCAGCTTGTGGACTAGCGGGGACGTAAGCTCCTACAATGAGCAGTTCTTC,CASSLWTSGDVSSYNEQFF